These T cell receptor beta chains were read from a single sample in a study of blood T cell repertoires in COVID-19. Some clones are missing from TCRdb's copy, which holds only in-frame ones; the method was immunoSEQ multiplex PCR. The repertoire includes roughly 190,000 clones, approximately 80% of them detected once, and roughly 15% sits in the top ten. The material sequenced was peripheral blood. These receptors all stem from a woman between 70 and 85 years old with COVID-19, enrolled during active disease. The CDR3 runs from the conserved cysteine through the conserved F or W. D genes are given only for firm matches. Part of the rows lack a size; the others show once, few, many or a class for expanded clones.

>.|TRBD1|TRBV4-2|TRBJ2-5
CASSQDPQGAGETQYF
TGTGCCAGCAGCCAAGATCCACAGGGGGCAGGAGAGACCCAGTACTTC
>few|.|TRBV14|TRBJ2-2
CASSPRTRNTGELFF
TGTGCCAGCAGCCCGAGGACACGAAACACCGGGGAGCTGTTTTTT
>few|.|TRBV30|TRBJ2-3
CAWSRNDRDTQYF
TGTGCCTGGAGTAGGAATGACAGAGATACGCAGTATTTT
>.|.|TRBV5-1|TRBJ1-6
CASRRDPGTSPLHF
TGCGCCAGCAGGCGGGACCCAGGAACATCACCCCTCCACTTT
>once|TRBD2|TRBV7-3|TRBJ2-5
CASSELAAGLGTQYF
TGTGCCAGCAGCGAACTAGCGGCGGGTTTAGGGACCCAGTACTTC
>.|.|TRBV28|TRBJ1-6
CASSLGAVARYNSPLHF
TGTGCCAGCAGTTTAGGGGCAGTGGCCCGTTATAATTCACCCCTCCACTTT
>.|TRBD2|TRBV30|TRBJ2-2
CAWGGLSGTGELFF
TGTGCCTGGGGGGGACTATCGGGTACCGGGGAGCTGTTTTTT
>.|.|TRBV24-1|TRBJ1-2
CATSDFVGGLSYGYTF
TGTGCCACCAGTGATTTCGTTGGGGGACTATCCTATGGCTACACCTTC
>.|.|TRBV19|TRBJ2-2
CASTVGELFF
TGTGCCAGTACTGTCGGGGAGCTGTTTTTT
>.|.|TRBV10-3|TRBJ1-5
CAISETVRSNQPQHF
TGTGCCATCAGTGAGACAGTTAGGAGCAATCAGCCCCAGCATTTT
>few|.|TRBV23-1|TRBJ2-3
CATRSTDTQYF
TGCGCCACTAGAAGCACAGATACGCAGTATTTT
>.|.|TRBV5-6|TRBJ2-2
CASGKPGALAGELFF
TGTGCCAGCGGTAAACCAGGGGCATTGGCCGGGGAGCTGTTTTTT
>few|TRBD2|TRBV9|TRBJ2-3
CASSWTSEPDTQYF
TGTGCCAGCAGTTGGACTAGCGAACCAGATACGCAGTATTTT
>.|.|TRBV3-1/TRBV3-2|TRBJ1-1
CASSQGLRTEAFF
TGTGCCAGCAGCCAAGGATTGCGCACTGAAGCTTTCTTT
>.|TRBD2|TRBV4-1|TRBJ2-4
CASTKLAGGSPSTKNIQYF
TGCGCCAGCACCAAACTAGCGGGGGGGTCCCCCAGTACCAAAAACATTCAGTACTTC
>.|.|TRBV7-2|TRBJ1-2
CASSFNQFYGYTF
TGTGCCAGCAGCTTCAATCAGTTCTATGGCTACACCTTC
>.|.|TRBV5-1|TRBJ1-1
CASSLAGNTEAFF
TGCGCCAGCAGCTTAGCAGGGAACACTGAAGCTTTCTTT
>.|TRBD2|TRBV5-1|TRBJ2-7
CASRDELAGGIFSYEQYF
TGCGCCAGCAGGGACGAGCTAGCGGGAGGGATTTTTTCCTACGAGCAGTACTTC
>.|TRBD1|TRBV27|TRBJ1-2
CASSLRGRDRGAYGYTF
TGTGCCAGCAGTTTACGGGGACGGGACAGGGGGGCCTATGGCTACACCTTC
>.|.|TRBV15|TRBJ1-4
CATSRGTGRDEKLFF
TGTGCCACCAGCAGAGGAACAGGGAGGGACGAAAAACTGTTTTTT
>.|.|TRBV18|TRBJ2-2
CASSPDGHANTGELFF
TGTGCCAGCTCCCCAGACGGACACGCGAACACCGGGGAGCTGTTTTTT
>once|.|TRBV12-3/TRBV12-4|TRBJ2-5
CASSFRVPETQYF
TGTGCCAGCAGTTTCCGGGTTCCAGAGACCCAGTACTTC
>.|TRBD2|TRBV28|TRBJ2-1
CASSLFGSTSGSYNEQFF
TGTGCCAGCAGTTTATTTGGCTCGACTAGCGGGTCCTACAATGAGCAGTTCTTC
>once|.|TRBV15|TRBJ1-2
CATSRDGGLRETSYGYTF
TGTGCCACCAGCAGAGATGGTGGGCTTAGAGAGACAAGCTATGGCTACACCTTC
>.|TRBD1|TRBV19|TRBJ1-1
CASIRRRGRDTEAFF
TGTGCCAGTATCCGTAGGAGGGGGCGCGACACTGAAGCTTTCTTT
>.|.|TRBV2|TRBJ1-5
CASSEGSSNQPQHF
TGTGCCAGCAGTGAGGGCAGTAGCAATCAGCCCCAGCATTTT
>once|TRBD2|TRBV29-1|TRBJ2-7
CSVEGLENSYEQYF
TGCAGCGTCGAGGGACTAGAAAATAGCTACGAGCAGTACTTC
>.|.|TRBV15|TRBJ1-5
CATSFPDRGNQPQHF
TGTGCCACCAGCTTCCCGGACAGAGGAAATCAGCCCCAGCATTTT
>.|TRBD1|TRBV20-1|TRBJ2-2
CSASKGALTGELFF
TGCAGTGCTAGTAAGGGGGCCCTCACCGGGGAGCTGTTTTTT
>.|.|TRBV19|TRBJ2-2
CASSIDTGYSGELFF
TGTGCCAGTAGTATAGATACCGGGTATAGTGGGGAGCTGTTTTTT
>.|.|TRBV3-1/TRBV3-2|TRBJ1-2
CASSPNGDYGYTF
TGTGCCAGCAGCCCAAACGGTGACTATGGCTACACCTTC
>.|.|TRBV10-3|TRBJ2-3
CAIGPGNTDTQYF
TGTGCCATCGGGCCAGGGAACACAGATACGCAGTATTTT
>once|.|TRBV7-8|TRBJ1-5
CASSLEGYSNQPQHF
TGTGCCAGCAGCTTAGAGGGGTATAGCAATCAGCCCCAGCATTTT
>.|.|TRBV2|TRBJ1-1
CASSEALRGMGTEAFF
TGTGCCAGCAGTGAAGCGCTTCGGGGGATGGGCACTGAAGCTTTCTTT
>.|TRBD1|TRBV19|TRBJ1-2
CASSLQQGEHTF
TGTGCCAGTAGTCTACAACAGGGGGAACACACCTTC
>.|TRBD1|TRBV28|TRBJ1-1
CASFLNQGQGSFF
TGTGCCAGCTTCTTAAACCAAGGACAGGGATCTTTCTTT
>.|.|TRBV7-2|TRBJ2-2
CASSLVAGTSNTGELFF
TGTGCCAGCAGCTTAGTAGCCGGGACATCGAACACCGGGGAGCTGTTTTTT
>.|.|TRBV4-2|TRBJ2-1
CASSHGPGGSSYNEQFF
TGTGCCAGCAGCCACGGACCGGGTGGGAGCTCCTACAATGAGCAGTTCTTC
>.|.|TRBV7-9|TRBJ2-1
CASSKDSSYNEQFF
TGTGCCAGCAGCAAGGACAGCTCCTACAATGAGCAGTTCTTC
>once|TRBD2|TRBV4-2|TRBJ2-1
CASSQISGSLSDEQFF
TGTGCCAGCAGCCAAATTAGCGGGAGCTTATCGGATGAGCAGTTCTTC